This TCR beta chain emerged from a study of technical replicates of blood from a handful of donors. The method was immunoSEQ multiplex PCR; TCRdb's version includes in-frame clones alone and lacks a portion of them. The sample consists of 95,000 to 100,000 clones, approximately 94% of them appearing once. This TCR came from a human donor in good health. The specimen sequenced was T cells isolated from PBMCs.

CDR3 region: CASIRVAGGPETQYF. CDR3 nucleotides: TGTGCCAGCATTCGGGTAGCGGGGGGGCCAGAGACCCAGTACTTC. This chain links TRBV2 with TRBJ2-5; 11 nucleotides agree with TRBD2. Germline V gene data show CDR1 as SNHLY and CDR2 as FYNNEI. This CDR3 comprises 15 residues. The V segment lost 7 bases and the J segment 4 bases; nucleotides outside the gene matches: 8.